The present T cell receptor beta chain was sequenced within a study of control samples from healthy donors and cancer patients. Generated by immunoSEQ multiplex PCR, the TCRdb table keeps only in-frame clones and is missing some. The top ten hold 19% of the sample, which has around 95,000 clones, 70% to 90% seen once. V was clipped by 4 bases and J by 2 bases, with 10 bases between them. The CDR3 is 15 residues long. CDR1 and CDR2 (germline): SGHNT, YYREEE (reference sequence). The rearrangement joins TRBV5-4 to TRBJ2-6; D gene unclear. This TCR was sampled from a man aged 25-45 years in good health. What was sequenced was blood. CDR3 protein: CASSPVKPGANVLTF. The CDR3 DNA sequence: TGTGCCAGCAGCCCGGTAAAACCTGGGGCCAACGTCCTGACTTTC.